A single sample gave rise to the 21 T cell receptor beta chains below, sequenced in a study of radiation and T cells in renal cell carcinoma. Specified time point: baseline pretreatment blood. Indicated treatment: 15 Gy SBRT to primary tumor, nephrectomy 4 weeks later. The repertoire was sequenced with immunoSEQ multiplex PCR; TCRdb's copy has only in-frame clones and lacks some. The table shows 95,000 to 150,000 clones, with about four fifths occurring only once. The specimen was blood, collected from a patient whose treatment included radiotherapy and nephrectomy. The receptors come from a woman aged 55-70 years with renal cell carcinoma.

The rearrangement uses TRBV7-9 and TRBJ1-1; D is possibly TRBD1 (6 bases). The CDR3 spans 13 residues. With 3 bases removed from V and 5 bases from J, the gap between germline ends came to 10 bases. CDR1 and CDR2 from the germline V gene are SEHNR and FQNEAQ (reference sequence). The CDR3 loop is CASSLSRGTEAFF. The CDR3 nucleotides read TGTGCCAGCAGCTTGTCCAGGGGAACTGAAGCTTTCTTT. Full variable domain (rest looked up from reference TRBV7-9 and TRBJ1-1): DTGVSQNPRHKITKRGQNVTFRCDPISEHNRLYWYRQTLGQGPEFLTYFQNEAQLEKSRLLSDRFSAERPKGSFSTLEIQRTEQGDSAMYLCASSLSRGTEAFFGQGTRLTVV.

This clone was counted once. The chain joins TRBV15 to TRBJ2-5, with TRBD1 matching 7 bases. The germline gives CDR1 LNHNV, CDR2 YYDKDF (reference sequence). The CDR3 length is 13 residues. J lost 1 base, V lost 8 bases, and 4 bases had no gene match. The CDR3 nucleotides read TGTGCCACCCGGACAGGAGCCCAAGAGACCCAGTACTTC. Protein product: CATRTGAQETQYF.

Only one count was recorded for this clone. The chain joins TRBV19 to TRBJ1-4; D gene unclear. The CDR3 consists of 14 residues. The ends were cut back, 5 bases at V and 4 bases at J, with 11 bases in the middle. Germline lookup yields CDR1 LNHDA and CDR2 SQIVND (reference sequence). CDR3 sequence (DNA): TGTGCCAGTAGTCCCGGCAGTTATAATGAAAAACTGTTTTTT. Protein: CASSPGSYNEKLFF.

The V and J genes are TRBV5-5 and TRBJ1-2; no reliable D call. Per the germline V gene, CDR1 is SGHKS and CDR2 is YYEKEE (reference sequence). The CDR3 extends over 15 amino acids. Trimming removed 1 base at V and 2 bases at J, with 12 bases between. Here the CDR3 reads CASSLSGVENYGYTF. The CDR3 DNA reads TGTGCCAGCAGCTTGTCCGGGGTAGAGAACTATGGCTACACCTTC. The variable domain in full, with the rest retrieved from reference TRBV5-5 and TRBJ1-2, is DAGVTQSPTHLIKTRGQQVTLRCSPISGHKSVSWYQQVLGQGPQFIFQYYEKEERGRGNFPDRFSARQFPNYSSELNVNALLLGDSALYLCASSLSGVENYGYTFGSGTRLTVV.

This chain joins TRBV20-1 and TRBJ1-1; 7 nucleotides line up with TRBD1. Looked up from germline, CDR1 is DFQATT and CDR2 is SNEGSKA (reference sequence). CDR3 length equals 10 residues. Trimming at V came to 6 bases and at J to 11 bases, leaving 6 bases not matched to a gene. The CDR3 loop reads CSAGDRAAFF. Here the CDR3 DNA reads TGCAGTGCCGGAGACAGGGCGGCTTTCTTT.

The V and J genes are TRBV6-4 and TRBJ1-1; D is ambiguous. Germline loops: CDR1 MRHNA, CDR2 SNTAGT. The CDR3 loop spans 14 amino acids. Trimming removed 11 bases at V and 4 bases at J, with 20 bases between. Here the CDR3 DNA reads TGTGCCCCAGGAGGACTGCAAGGGCCCACTGAAGCTTTCTTT. Its translation is CAPGGLQGPTEAFF.

This chain joins TRBV23-1 and TRBJ2-1; D gene unclear. TRBV23-1 is an ORF, with its function uncertain. Between the trimmed V and J ends, which lost 0 bases and 0 bases, there was a span of 6 bases. The CDR3 sequence is 15 residues long. The CDR3 region is CASSQSISSYNEQFF. The CDR3 nucleotides read TGCGCCAGCAGTCAATCGATTAGCTCCTACAATGAGCAGTTCTTC.

This rearrangement joins TRBV28 to TRBJ1-1, with D possibly being TRBD1 (6 bases). The CDR3 spans 17 residues. Per germline, CDR1 MDHEN and CDR2 SYDVKM. V shed 2 bases and J shed 1 base, with 17 bases lying between them. The CDR3 loop is CASSLNRDNLPNTEAFF. The CDR3 DNA reads as TGTGCCAGCAGTTTAAACCGGGACAACCTACCGAACACTGAAGCTTTCTTT.

The chain has TRBV29-1 and TRBJ2-7; D may match TRBD1 or TRBD2 (5 bases each). The germline V and J ends were trimmed by 1 base and 6 bases, with 16 bases remaining between them. The CDR3 sequence is 14 residues long. The germline CDR1 and CDR2 sequences are SQVTM and ANQGSEA. CDR3: CSVEAGQGRSEQYF. CDR3 DNA: TGCAGCGTTGAAGCGGGGCAGGGAAGGTCCGAGCAGTACTTC.

The V and J genes are TRBV28 and TRBJ2-1, with 9 bases fitting TRBD2. The J segment lost 7 bases and the V segment lost 3 bases, leaving 7 bases of the junction unmatched. Germline V CDR1 and CDR2: MDHEN, SYDVKM. CDR3 length: 15 residues. The CDR3 spells CASSLERGAKNEQFF. DNA of the CDR3: TGTGCCAGCAGTTTGGAGCGGGGGGCCAAGAATGAGCAGTTCTTC.

This clone occurred once. J is TRBJ2-7 and V is TRBV6-5; 7 positions agree with TRBD2. Trimming took 0 bases from V and 13 from J; bases not matched to a gene: 9. The CDR3 has 13 residues. Germline assignment: CDR1 MNHEY and CDR2 SVGAGI. The CDR3 DNA follows: TGTGCCAGCAGTTACTCAGACCGGGGGGTTTACTACTTC. Translated: CASSYSDRGVYYF.

The genes are TRBV2 and TRBJ1-6; D is ambiguous. Trimming took 6 bases from V and 7 from J, leaving 10 bases between them. The V gene's germline CDR1 is SNHLY and CDR2 FYNNEI. The length of the CDR3 is 13 residues. DNA of the CDR3: TGTGCCAGCAGAGCACAGATCAATTCACCCCTCCACTTT. Its protein is CASRAQINSPLHF.

This chain connects TRBV18 to TRBJ1-1; D ambiguous. The CDR3 length is 15 residues. V gave up 3 bases and J gave up 3 bases, with 14 bases separating them. Germline loops: CDR1 KGHSH, CDR2 LQKENI. CDR3: CASSPGGQADTEAFF. The CDR3 coding sequence is TGTGCCAGCTCACCGGGTGGGCAGGCGGACACTGAAGCTTTCTTT.

This rearrangement joins TRBV27 to TRBJ1-1, with a possible D match to TRBD1 (5 bases). CDR1 is MNHEY, CDR2 SMNVEV, per germline (reference sequence). The V end lost 8 bases, the J end lost 0 bases, and 13 bases lay between the germline ends. This CDR3 has 14 amino acids. As DNA, the CDR3 is TGTGCCAGCCTTCCCGGGACGATGAACACTGAAGCTTTCTTT. Encoded protein: CASLPGTMNTEAFF.

The chain's CDR3 is CASSAVTGTAFEQYF. CDR3 coding DNA: TGTGCCAGCAGCGCCGTAACCGGGACAGCGTTCGAGCAGTACTTC. The V gene is TRBV21-1, the J gene TRBJ2-7; no check of the table's D call, TRBD1, against the DNA was made. TRBV21-1 is recorded as a pseudogene. CDR3 length: 15 amino acids.

As for this clone: Distinct nucleotide sequences in the sample also encode this CDR3. The chain joins TRBV5-1 to TRBJ2-5; D is undetermined. Trimming removed 0 bases at V and 1 base at J, with 1 base between. Germline CDR1 is SGHRS and CDR2 is YFSETQ. The length of the CDR3 is 12 residues. CDR3 DNA: TGCGCCAGCAGCTTGGGCCAAGAGACCCAGTACTTC. It codes for CASSLGQETQYF.

V and J are TRBV30 and TRBJ1-5, with unresolved D. This CDR3 has 14 amino acids. Trimming removed 2 bases from V and 7 bases from J, with 15 bases in between. Germline loops: CDR1 GTSNPN, CDR2 SVGIG (reference sequence). CDR3 DNA: TGTGCCTGGAGTATAAAGCTACCCGGCCAGCCCCAGCATTTT. It yields the protein CAWSIKLPGQPQHF. Complete variable domain (other parts from reference TRBV30 and TRBJ1-5): SQTIHQWPATLVQPVGSPLSLECTVEGTSNPNLYWYRQAAGRGLQLLFYSVGIGQISSEVPQNLSASRPQDRQFILSSKKLLLSDSGFYLCAWSIKLPGQPQHFGDGTRLSIL.

This chain uses TRBV28 with TRBJ2-1; D assignment may be TRBD1 or TRBD2 (5 bases each). CDR3 length equals 15 residues. CDR1 is MDHEN, CDR2 SYDVKM, per germline. The V and J ends lost 2 bases and 15 bases respectively, with 23 bases between them. The CDR3, as DNA: TGTGCCAGCAGTTTACCGGGTTCGGGACGACAGCTCCCGTTCTTC. Translation: CASSLPGSGRQLPFF.

This clone was detected only once. J is TRBJ1-2 and V is TRBV30; no definite D call. CDR3 length equals 15 residues. Trimming removed 4 bases at V and 2 bases at J, with 17 bases between. Germline CDR1 reads GTSNPN; CDR2 reads SVGIG (reference sequence). CDR3 protein: CAWNGRDALNYGYTF. The CDR3 DNA sequence: TGTGCCTGGAACGGCCGGGATGCCTTAAACTATGGCTACACCTTC. Using reference TRBV30 and TRBJ1-2 for the parts outside the CDR3, the full variable domain is SQTIHQWPATLVQPVGSPLSLECTVEGTSNPNLYWYRQAAGRGLQLLFYSVGIGQISSEVPQNLSASRPQDRQFILSSKKLLLSDSGFYLCAWNGRDALNYGYTFGSGTRLTVV.

V is TRBV6-5 and J is TRBJ1-1, with a tentative D call TRBD1 (6 bases). The CDR3 has 14 amino acids. The V gene lost 6 bases and the J gene lost 1 base, with 12 bases spanning the gap. CDR1 is MNHEY and CDR2 is SVGAGI in the germline V gene. The chain's CDR3 is CASRVRGPNTEAFF. Written as DNA, the CDR3 is TGTGCCAGCAGGGTGCGGGGGCCGAACACTGAAGCTTTCTTT.

The rearrangement joins TRBV6-4 to TRBJ2-5, with a tentative D call TRBD1 (6 bases). Trimming stripped 5 bases from V and 1 base from J, with 11 bases between. Per germline, CDR1 MRHNA and CDR2 SNTAGT. This CDR3 is 14 amino acids long. The CDR3 DNA reads TGTGCCAGCAGTCCCCGGACAGTCCAAGAGACCCAGTACTTC. The encoded protein is CASSPRTVQETQYF.